This T cell receptor (beta chain) was captured in a study of blood T cell repertoires in COVID-19. Whole-study context: Sources were T cells, B-cell-depleted T cells, or PBMCs; the material itself was cDNA or gDNA.

Germline lookup yields CDR1 SGDLS and CDR2 YYNGEE. CDR3 length: 18 residues. V was pared by 0 bases and J by 2 bases, with 19 bases between. In the source study's methods: Amplified reference gene primers provided the basis for estimating nucleated cell counts. TCRdb keeps only in-frame clones here, not all; method: immunoSEQ multiplex PCR. D and trimming come from the DNA, and the V and J calls and clone size come from that table. There are 60,000 to 85,000 clones in the sample; 70% to 90% occur only once, and 10% to 15% lies in the top ten. The receptor comes from a human donor in a cohort sampled during active COVID-19. The V and J genes are TRBV9 and TRBJ2-3; D possibly corresponds to TRBD2 (7 bases). Source material: peripheral blood. CDR3 amino acids: CASSVAGGGGTLTDTQYF. The CDR3, as DNA: TGTGCCAGCAGCGTAGCTGGGGGCGGGGGTACCCTCACAGATACGCAGTATTTT.